The 10 T cell receptor beta chains reported below all come from one sample, sequenced in a study of CD4 T cells in relation to SARS-CoV-2 and coronaviruses. No antigen has been identified for these receptors. Assay: immunoSEQ multiplex PCR; the TCRdb copy retains only in-frame clones and omits some. The data show tens of thousands of clones, more than 65% seen once. What was sequenced was memory CD4+ T cells from PBMCs, cultured in vitro. These receptors originate from an adult with COVID-19.

The chain uses TRBV6-6 and TRBJ1-2; D is perhaps TRBD1 (6 bases). This CDR3 comprises 15 residues. V dropped 1 base and J dropped 0 bases, with 9 bases sitting between them. Germline loops: CDR1 MNHNY, CDR2 SVGAGI (reference sequence). This CDR3 reads CASSYLTGSNYGYTF. The CDR3 DNA reads TGTGCCAGCAGTTACTTGACAGGATCTAACTATGGCTACACCTTC.

The genes are TRBV5-1 and TRBJ2-1; 8 bases are a match to TRBD1. The CDR3 is 15 amino acids. Germline V gene sequence: CDR1 SGHRS, CDR2 YFSETQ. The V gene end was trimmed by 4 bases and the J gene end by 5 bases; junction bases not matched to a gene: 8. CDR3 region: CASSGTGGSNNEQFF. As DNA, the CDR3 is TGCGCCAGCAGCGGCACAGGGGGGTCTAACAATGAGCAGTTCTTC.

The rearrangement links TRBV18 to TRBJ2-1; 7 positions match TRBD1. V gave up 3 bases and J gave up 8 bases; unmatched junction bases: 10. Germline loops: CDR1 KGHSH, CDR2 LQKENI. This CDR3 contains 15 residues. In DNA form, the CDR3 reads TGTGCCAGCTCACCTTACGGACAGGCCTGGGATGAGCAGTTCTTC. This encodes CASSPYGQAWDEQFF.

V usage is TRBV2 and J usage is TRBJ2-1, with D unresolved. The V and J ends lost 1 base and 0 bases respectively, with 10 bases between them. Germline V gene lookup returns CDR1 SNHLY and CDR2 FYNNEI. The CDR3 totals 16 residues. The CDR3 nucleotides are TGTGCCAGCAGTGAAGAGCGCCCGAGCTCCTACAATGAGCAGTTCTTC. It is translated as CASSEERPSSYNEQFF. Filled out from reference TRBV2 and TRBJ2-1, the complete variable domain reads EPEVTQTPSHQVTQMGQEVILRCVPISNHLYFYWYRQILGQKVEFLVSFYNNEISEKSEIFDDQFSVERPDGSNFTLKIRSTKLEDSAMYFCASSEERPSSYNEQFFGPGTRLTVL.

CDR3 DNA: TGTGCCACCAGCAGATCAGCGGGAGGGGCCTACAATGAGCAGTTCTTC. Encoded protein: CATSRSAGGAYNEQFF. The chain carries TRBV15 and TRBJ2-1, with TRBD2 matching 10 bases. This CDR3 has 16 amino acids. From germline, CDR1 is LNHNV and CDR2 YYDKDF (reference sequence). Germline trimming cut 2 bases from V and 2 bases from J; bases unmatched to any gene: 3. Full variable domain (rest looked up from reference TRBV15 and TRBJ2-1): DAMVIQNPRYQVTQFGKPVTLSCSQTLNHNVMYWYQQKSSQAPKLLFHYYDKDFNNEADTPDNFQSRRPNTSFCFLDIRSPGLGDTAMYLCATSRSAGGAYNEQFFGPGTRLTVL.

This clone showed up just a few times. This chain connects TRBV4-1 to TRBJ1-2; D call uncertain. Germline V gene lookup returns CDR1 MGHRA and CDR2 YSYEKL. CDR3 length: 12 residues. Trimming left V 2 bases short and J 1 base short, with 2 bases between. The CDR3 region has the DNA TGCGCCAGCAGCCAAAATAACTATGGCTACACCTTC. Its translation: CASSQNNYGYTF.

V gene TRBV7-2 combines with J gene TRBJ2-1; 9 bases are shared with TRBD1. The CDR3 has 16 amino acids. Germline CDR1 is SGHTA and CDR2 is FQGNSA. Trimming cost V 5 bases and J 4 bases; bases outside gene matches: 9. CDR3 DNA sequence: TGTGCCAGCAGCCTGAGCCGGGACAGGGTATACAATGAGCAGTTCTTC. Encoded protein: CASSLSRDRVYNEQFF. Full variable domain (missing parts from reference TRBV7-2 and TRBJ2-1): GAGVSQSPSNKVTEKGKDVELRCDPISGHTALYWYRQSLGQGLEFLIYFQGNSAPDKSGLPSDRFSAERTGGSVSTLTIQRTQQEDSAVYLCASSLSRDRVYNEQFFGPGTRLTVL.

The V and J genes are TRBV3-1 (or the pseudogene TRBV3-2) and TRBJ2-7; D gene uncertain. Germline loops: CDR1 LGHDT, CDR2 YNNKEL (reference sequence). This CDR3 is 12 amino acids long. V lost 2 bases and J 3 bases, leaving 5 bases between the germline ends. CDR3 sequence: CASSQSLYEQYF. The CDR3 bases are TGTGCCAGCAGCCAAAGCCTCTACGAGCAGTACTTC.

In DNA form, the CDR3 reads TGTGCCAGCAGCTTTATTGGGAGCGAGGGAGAGACCCAGTACTTC. Protein: CASSFIGSEGETQYF. This chain joins TRBV7-9 and TRBJ2-5; D may be TRBD2 (5 bases). The CDR3 has 15 amino acids. From germline, CDR1 is SEHNR and CDR2 FQNEAQ (reference sequence). The V end was cut by 3 bases, the J end by 4 bases, with 15 bases between.

This clone was observed a few times. This chain links TRBV18 with TRBJ1-5; D is unclear. This CDR3 is 16 amino acids long. The V end lost 3 bases, the J end lost 14 bases, and 26 bases lay between the germline ends. Germline values: CDR1 KGHSH, CDR2 LQKENI. CDR3 protein: CASSPRNLPSSAPKHF. The CDR3 nucleotides are TGTGCCAGCTCACCGCGGAATCTCCCGTCTTCGGCACCAAAGCATTTT.